The 9 T cell receptor beta chains below were found in one sample sequenced in a study of beta chain features in type 1 diabetes. Whole-study results and caveats: Type 1 diabetes patients showed a moderate but significant shortening of TCRB CDR3s in all four CD4+ subsets.

The entirety of the isolated RNA underwent reverse transcription, so expressed TCRB transcripts were sequenced. The data were produced by immunoSEQ multiplex PCR, yet TCRdb's version contains in-frame clones alone and is incomplete. The table has nearly 700,000 clones, around 15% seen once. Their target antigens are unknown. The sequencing input was naive CD4+ T cells from blood. These TCRs come from a man younger than 35 with type 1 diabetes.

The chain carries TRBV18 and TRBJ2-5, with D unresolved. CDR1 and CDR2 from the germline V gene are KGHSH and LQKENI. V was pared by 4 bases and J by 1 base, with 4 bases between. The CDR3 loop spans 12 amino acids. CDR3 loop: CASSLAQETQYF. In nucleotides, the CDR3 is TGTGCCAGCTCACTTGCCCAAGAGACCCAGTACTTC.

The chain is built from TRBV20-1 and TRBJ1-2; no firm D call. V shed 3 bases and J shed 8 bases, with 7 bases lying between them. CDR1 and CDR2 (germline): DFQATT, SNEGSKA (reference sequence). The CDR3 has 10 amino acids. In nucleotides, the CDR3 is TGCAGTGCTAGTCAGGACGGCTACACCTTC. Encoded protein: CSASQDGYTF.

This clone occurred a few times. The V gene is TRBV11-1, the J gene TRBJ1-2; a possible D gene is TRBD1 (6 bases). Trimming cost V 4 bases and J 8 bases, with 17 bases left between them. There are 14 residues in the CDR3. Germline CDR1 is SGHAT and CDR2 is FQDESV (reference sequence). The CDR3 spells CASSSRTDSQGYTF. CDR3 nucleotide sequence: TGTGCCAGCAGCTCCAGGACGGACAGCCAAGGCTACACCTTC.

The V and J genes are TRBV4-1 and TRBJ1-1; 8 nucleotides align to TRBD1. Trimming at V came to 0 bases and at J to 8 bases, leaving 11 bases not matched to a gene. In germline, CDR1 is MGHRA, CDR2 YSYEKL. CDR3 length equals 16 residues. The CDR3 loop reads CASSQDRGQGRGEAFF. In DNA form, the CDR3 reads TGCGCCAGCAGCCAAGATCGCGGACAGGGAAGGGGAGAAGCTTTCTTT.

Here the CDR3 reads CASSDTEGEKLFF. DNA of the CDR3: TGTGCCAGCAGTGACACAGAGGGTGAAAAACTGTTTTTT. The V gene is TRBV2, the J gene TRBJ1-4; D uncertain. The CDR3 extends over 13 amino acids. The V gene lost 3 bases and the J gene lost 7 bases, with 9 bases spanning the gap. Germline V gene data show CDR1 as SNHLY and CDR2 as FYNNEI. The entire variable domain, with the rest obtained from reference TRBV2 and TRBJ1-4, is as follows: EPEVTQTPSHQVTQMGQEVILRCVPISNHLYFYWYRQILGQKVEFLVSFYNNEISEKSEIFDDQFSVERPDGSNFTLKIRSTKLEDSAMYFCASSDTEGEKLFFGSGTQLSVL.

V gene TRBV30 combines with J gene TRBJ1-6; 10 bases align to TRBD1. V trimming: 0 bases; J trimming: 4 bases; junction bases outside the gene matches: 6. There are 17 residues in the CDR3. Germline V gives CDR1 GTSNPN, CDR2 SVGIG (reference sequence). The CDR3, as DNA: TGTGCCTGGAGTGTACATAGGACAGGGGGTTATAATTCACCCCTCCACTTT. It yields the protein CAWSVHRTGGYNSPLHF.

The rearrangement joins TRBV9 to TRBJ1-1; perhaps TRBD1 as D (6 bases). The CDR3 has 13 residues. The ends were cut back, 3 bases at V and 8 bases at J, with 14 bases in the middle. The germline V gene encodes CDR1 SGDLS and CDR2 YYNGEE. The CDR3 DNA follows: TGTGCCAGCAGCGGACAAGGGGGAAGGGAAGCTTTCTTT. Its protein product is CASSGQGGREAFF.

A remark on this clone: Other nucleotide sequences from this sample produce the same CDR3. The chain carries TRBV29-1 and TRBJ2-5, with D perhaps matching TRBD2 (6 bases). Germline CDR1 and CDR2: SQVTM and ANQGSEA. V lost 2 bases and J 5 bases, leaving 9 bases between the germline ends. The CDR3 consists of 12 residues. Here the CDR3 reads CSVEQGGETQYF. CDR3 sequence (DNA): TGCAGCGTTGAACAAGGAGGGGAGACCCAGTACTTC.

This clone was found a few times. V and J are TRBV10-3 and TRBJ1-1; D is possibly TRBD1 (6 bases). With 6 bases removed from V and 3 bases from J, the gap between germline ends came to 17 bases. CDR3 length equals 15 residues. Germline-derived CDR1 and CDR2 are ENHRY and SYGVKD. CDR3 in amino acids: CAISGAGGGHTEAFF. The CDR3 DNA reads TGTGCCATCAGCGGGGCCGGCGGGGGGCACACTGAAGCTTTCTTT.